Listed below are T cell receptor beta chains from one sample, sequenced in a study of blood T cell repertoires in COVID-19. Sequencing used immunoSEQ multiplex PCR; TCRdb keeps in-frame clones, though not all of them. The table includes over 150,000 clones, less than 90% detected once. Sequenced input: peripheral blood. These receptors were collected from a man aged 30 to 45 with acute or convalescent COVID-19. Each CDR3 is given with its conserved first and last residue. The order of the fields is D gene, clone size, V gene, J gene, CDR3 DNA, CDR3 protein. A D gene is named only where the DNA matches it firmly. Rows may omit the clone size; those that give it use once, few, many or a size class.

.	.	TRBV24-1	TRBJ2-6	TGTGCCACCATGGGGCGATCTGGGGCCAACGTCCTGACTTTC	CATMGRSGANVLTF
.	.	TRBV7-8	TRBJ1-6	TGTGCCAGCAGCTTAGTCGTGCCCCCGAGTTCACCCCTCCACTTT	CASSLVVPPSSPLHF
TRBD1	.	TRBV14	TRBJ1-6	TGTGCCAGCAGCCACAGGACAGGGGAAACTTCACCCCTCCACTTT	CASSHRTGETSPLHF
TRBD2	.	TRBV5-8	TRBJ2-3	TGTGCCAGCAGCTTGAGGACTAGCGGGGGGACAGATACGCAGTATTTT	CASSLRTSGGTDTQYF
.	few	TRBV15	TRBJ1-1	TGTGCCACCAGCAGAGGAACGGCAGGCTCAAGGGGGGGTTTCTTT	CATSRGTAGSRGGFF
.	.	TRBV6-5	TRBJ2-7	TGTGCCAGCAGTTACTCCACAGGACACCTCTACGAGCAGTACTTC	CASSYSTGHLYEQYF
.	.	TRBV27	TRBJ1-1	TGTGCCAGCAGTCCTCACGGGGGAAACACTGAAGCTTTCTTT	CASSPHGGNTEAFF
TRBD2	.	TRBV10-3	TRBJ2-7	TGTGCCATCAGTGACCAGGGACTAGCGGGAGGCTACGAGCAGTACTTC	CAISDQGLAGGYEQYF
.	.	TRBV4-1	TRBJ2-2	TGCGCCAGCAGCCAAGCGGGACTCCAAACGAACACCGGGGAGCTGTTTTTT	CASSQAGLQTNTGELFF
TRBD2	.	TRBV24-1	TRBJ2-3	TGTGCCACCAGTGATTTTCTAGCGGGAGCCGGAGATACGCAGTATTTT	CATSDFLAGAGDTQYF
TRBD2	.	TRBV27	TRBJ2-1	TGTGCCAGCAGTTTACACACTAGCGGGGTAAGCTCCTACAATGAGCAGTTCTTC	CASSLHTSGVSSYNEQFF
.	.	TRBV19	TRBJ2-7	TGTGCCAGTAGTCCCGGAGGGCGGTCCTACGAGCAGTACTTC	CASSPGGRSYEQYF
.	.	TRBV7-6	TRBJ1-4	TGTGCCAGCAGCTTGGAGGGACTCCGGACTAATGAAAAACTGTTTTTT	CASSLEGLRTNEKLFF
TRBD1	.	TRBV6-5	TRBJ1-2	TGTGCCAGCAGACAGGGGGTCTTCTATGGCTACACCTTC	CASRQGVFYGYTF
.	.	TRBV20-1	TRBJ2-7	TGCAGTGCTAGAGCGGTGGAGCAGTACTTC	CSARAVEQYF
.	.	TRBV19	TRBJ2-7	TGTGCCAGTAGTTCGGAGGGGATCTACGAGCAGTACTTC	CASSSEGIYEQYF
TRBD2	.	TRBV3-1/TRBV3-2	TRBJ2-3	TGTGCCAGCAGCCAATGGAGCGGGGGGGTTTCAAGCACAGATACGCAGTATTTT	CASSQWSGGVSSTDTQYF
TRBD1	.	TRBV6-6	TRBJ2-5	TGTGCCAGTGACAGGGTGGGAGAGACCCAGTACTTC	CASDRVGETQYF
TRBD2	.	TRBV9	TRBJ2-2	TGTGCCAGCAGCCCCAGCTGGATAGCGGGGGTTCACTACACCGGGGAGCTGTTTTTT	CASSPSWIAGVHYTGELFF
.	.	TRBV25-1	TRBJ2-7	TGTGCCAGCGGAACCGGGATCTCCTACGAGCAGTACTTC	CASGTGISYEQYF
.	.	TRBV6-1	TRBJ1-5	TGTGCCAGCAGTGAAAGGGGTGGAGGCAATCAGCCCCAGCATTTT	CASSERGGGNQPQHF
.	.	TRBV2	TRBJ1-2	TGTGCCAGTGCCTTTGCGACACGAGCCTATGGCTACACCTTC	CASAFATRAYGYTF
.	.	TRBV3-1/TRBV3-2	TRBJ2-7	TGTGCCAGCAGCCCTCGGAGTGCCTACGAGCAGTACTTC	CASSPRSAYEQYF
.	.	TRBV30	TRBJ1-6	TGTGCCTGGAGTACACTACAGGGAAACTATAATTCACCCCTCCACTTT	CAWSTLQGNYNSPLHF
.	.	TRBV12-3/TRBV12-4	TRBJ2-1	TGTGCCAGCAGTTTACAGGGTTACCATGAGCAGTTCTTC	CASSLQGYHEQFF
TRBD2	.	TRBV27	TRBJ2-1	TGTGCCAGCAGTTTAGCTAGCGGGCCCTACAATGAGCAGTTCTTC	CASSLASGPYNEQFF
.	.	TRBV6-1	TRBJ1-3	TGTGCCAGCAGTGAAATCTCGGGAAACACCATATATTTT	CASSEISGNTIYF
.	.	TRBV27	TRBJ2-1	TGTGCCAGCAGTCCCCCAGGGGGGAGTGAGCAGTTCTTC	CASSPPGGSEQFF
TRBD1	.	TRBV5-4	TRBJ2-2	TGTGCCAGCAGCTTGGGCAGGGGGCGCGAGACCGGGGAGCTGTTTTTT	CASSLGRGRETGELFF
TRBD1	.	TRBV5-1	TRBJ1-1	TGCGCCAGCAGCTTGGATCGGGACAGATTACACACTGAAGCTTTCTTT	CASSLDRDRLHTEAFF
.	.	TRBV29-1	TRBJ1-5	TGCAGCGTTGTGGACAGCAATAGCAATCAGCCCCAGCATTTT	CSVVDSNSNQPQHF
.	.	TRBV21-1	TRBJ2-1	TGTGCCAGCCGGGTAGCGGGAGTGAGCTACAATGAGCAGTTCTTC	CASRVAGVSYNEQFF
TRBD2	.	TRBV7-9	TRBJ2-3	TGTGCCAGCAGACCAGGGACTAGCGGGGGCCGCAAGAGGTATTTT	CASRPGTSGGRKRYF
.	.	TRBV19	TRBJ1-5	TGTGCCAGTAGTATTTCTGGGGGCCTAGGTCAGCCCCAGCATTTT	CASSISGGLGQPQHF
TRBD1	.	TRBV5-1	TRBJ2-7	TGCGCCAGCAGCCAAGGACAGGTTGTTTACGAGCAGTACTTC	CASSQGQVVYEQYF
.	.	TRBV6-5	TRBJ2-1	TGTGCCAGCAGTTCCCCGACTGGTAACAATGAGCAGTTCTTC	CASSSPTGNNEQFF
.	.	TRBV6-4	TRBJ1-2	TGTGCCAGCAGTGATGAGGGCAACTATGGCTACACCTTC	CASSDEGNYGYTF
TRBD2	.	TRBV28	TRBJ2-1	TGTGCCAGCAGTTCTCCAGCGGGAGCTGAGCAGTTCTTC	CASSSPAGAEQFF
.	once	TRBV10-1	TRBJ2-7	TGCGCCAGCAGTGATCCGGGGAAGGAGCAGTACTTC	CASSDPGKEQYF
.	.	TRBV5-1	TRBJ1-1	TGCGCCAGCAGGTCCGTCTACACTGAAGCTTTCTTT	CASRSVYTEAFF
TRBD2	.	TRBV9	TRBJ2-3	TGTGCCAGCAGCGACGATAGCGGGGAACGCGTTACGCAGTATTTT	CASSDDSGERVTQYF
TRBD2	.	TRBV7-7	TRBJ2-7	TGTGCTAGCAGCGTATTAGCGGGACACGAGCAGTACTTC	CASSVLAGHEQYF
TRBD2	.	TRBV7-2	TRBJ2-5	TGTGCCAGCAGCTCCGCCTGGGGGGGGCAAGAGACCCAGTACTTC	CASSSAWGGQETQYF
TRBD2	.	TRBV5-5	TRBJ2-1	TGTGCCAGCAGCCAACTAAGGTCTAGCGGGAGTGGAGAGCAGTTCTTC	CASSQLRSSGSGEQFF